The clone carrying this T cell receptor (beta chain) was observed a handful of times. Its specificity is unknown. TCRB transcripts that were expressed got sequenced, as all of the isolated RNA had been reverse transcribed. Sequencing was performed with immunoSEQ multiplex PCR; in TCRdb, only in-frame clones are kept and a portion is missing. This repertoire shows hundreds of thousands of clones, around 16% found once; its top ten account for 0.093%. These data come from a study of beta chain features in type 1 diabetes. Study-level background: Summed over all samples, the examined sorted cells came to 85 million to 140 million. Overall study findings and caveats: In the patient group, naive, central memory and Treg TCRB repertoires seemed more alike than in the healthy donor group.

With V trimmed by 4 bases and J by 2 bases, 1 base remained unmatched. Germline V CDR1 and CDR2: SGHDN, FVKESK. This CDR3 contains 14 residues. Isolation of CD4+ naive, central memory, regulatory and stem cell-like memory cells was achieved by sorting via CD45RO/CCR7/CD25/CD127/CD95/CD27. The V call is TRBV14, the J call TRBJ1-2, with 10 positions matching TRBD1. The specimen sequenced was naive CD4+ T cells from blood. This clonotype originated in a man aged 18 to 29 in good health. The CDR3 loop is CASSRGQGNYGYTF. The CDR3 nucleotides read TGTGCCAGCAGCCGGGGACAGGGGAACTATGGCTACACCTTC.